The clone carrying this T cell receptor (beta chain) was observed once. The sample is drawn from a study of cytomegalovirus exposure and HLA in healthy donors. Study-level background: A prior analysis found roughly 100 million unique TCR beta sequences from about 179 million T cells.

13 Jbeta primers and 60 Vbeta primers were used for the PCR. Profiled with immunoSEQ multiplex PCR; TCRdb holds only in-frame clones, not every one. The sample includes about 140,000 clones, around 79% seen only once; the top ten take about 3%. Germline loops: CDR1 MGHRA, CDR2 YSYEKL. Trimming shortened V by 4 bases and J by 5 bases, and 18 bases separated the two germline ends. The CDR3 sequence is 16 residues long. Material: PBMCs. The chain recombines TRBV4-1 with TRBJ2-1; no reliable D call. The TCR sequence derives from a female donor in good health and CMV-seronegative. This CDR3 reads CASSRAHEDKHNEQFF. In DNA, the CDR3 is TGCGCCAGCAGCCGTGCCCATGAGGATAAACACAATGAGCAGTTCTTC.